This record concerns one T cell receptor (beta chain) sequence. Its specificity is unknown. With a duration under 2 months, the hyperthyroidism was newly diagnosed in patients aged 18 to 65. TCR beta CDR3 regions were amplified from RNA transcripts. TCR CDR3 regions were first amplified by RT-PCR with HTBI primers. TCRdb reprocessed the multiplex PCR reads via MiXCR and lists one record per CDR3 protein. The repertoire consists of about 540,000 distinct CDR3 sequences, with 40% to 55% occurring once and the leading ten covering about 7.8%. These data belong to a study of T cells in Graves' hyperthyroidism and ophthalmopathy. Overall study findings and caveats: A 13 V-J signature model discriminated ophthalmopathy versus stable hyperthyroidism. Researchers found most expanded thyroid clonotypes above 0.001 in blood as well.

Germline CDR1 KGHSH, CDR2 LQKENI. With 6 bases clipped from V and 3 bases from J, the junction kept 5 bases outside the gene matches. CDR3 length: 14 amino acids. The gene calls are TRBV18 and TRBJ1-5; TRBD1 matches 7 bases. Material for sequencing was peripheral blood or thyroid tissue (not recorded which). The receptor's source is a woman under 30 with Graves' hyperthyroidism. This CDR3 is CASSLTGPNQPQHF. In DNA, the CDR3 is TGTGCCAGCTCCCTGACAGGGCCCAATCAGCCCCAGCATTTT.